The 20 T cell receptor beta chains reported below all come from one sample, sequenced in a study of blood T cell repertoires in COVID-19. Data came from immunoSEQ multiplex PCR; TCRdb stores just in-frame clones and leaves some out. The table shows some 130,000 clones, with approximately 88% occurring only once. The sequencing input was PBMCs or T cells enriched from blood (not recorded which). The receptors derive from a man in his forties with acute COVID-19.

This chain links TRBV28 with TRBJ2-7, with 8 positions matching TRBD1. Trimming removed 6 bases from V and 2 bases from J; junction bases left unmatched: 6. CDR3 length equals 14 residues. Germline V gene lookup returns CDR1 MDHEN and CDR2 SYDVKM. This chain's CDR3 is CASSPTGVPYEQYF. The CDR3, as DNA: TGTGCCAGCAGCCCGACAGGGGTTCCCTACGAGCAGTACTTC. Combining the CDR3 with reference TRBV28 and TRBJ2-7 gives the whole variable domain DVKVTQSSRYLVKRTGEKVFLECVQDMDHENMFWYRQDPGLGLRLIYFSYDVKMKEKGDIPEGYSVSREKKERFSLILESASTNQTSMYLCASSPTGVPYEQYFGPGTRLTVT.

This chain links TRBV28 with TRBJ2-7; D unclear. Germline lookup yields CDR1 MDHEN and CDR2 SYDVKM. Trimming took off 5 bases at V and 3 bases at J, with 8 bases between the two ends. The CDR3 runs 12 residues. The CDR3 is CASSPSFYEQYF. The CDR3 bases are TGTGCCAGCAGTCCTTCGTTCTACGAGCAGTACTTC.

V gene TRBV9 combines with J gene TRBJ2-5; D is undetermined. Germline assignment: CDR1 SGDLS and CDR2 YYNGEE. This CDR3 comprises 14 residues. V lost 3 bases, J lost 0 bases, and 9 bases lay in between. In DNA form, the CDR3 reads TGTGCCAGCAGCGCTGCCCTATACCAAGAGACCCAGTACTTC. Residues: CASSAALYQETQYF.

This chain joins TRBV19 and TRBJ1-1, with 8 positions matching TRBD1. There are 15 residues in the CDR3. The germline gives CDR1 LNHDA, CDR2 SQIVND (reference sequence). Trimming took 3 bases from V and 1 from J; bases not matched to a gene: 4. The CDR3 bases are TGTGCCAGTAGTATTCAGGGGGCTACGAACACTGAAGCTTTCTTT. It specifies CASSIQGATNTEAFF.

This clone was found a few times. V usage is TRBV10-2 and J usage is TRBJ2-2, with 7 bases aligning to TRBD1. This CDR3 spans 15 amino acids. Germline loops: CDR1 WSHSY, CDR2 SAAADI. The V and J ends lost 3 bases and 1 base, in that order; junction bases with no gene match: 2. Here the CDR3 DNA reads TGCGCCAGCAGTGACCGGGACAGGAACACCGGGGAGCTGTTTTTT. Protein product: CASSDRDRNTGELFF.

The rearrangement links TRBV5-6 to TRBJ1-1; TRBD1 matches 10 bases. CDR1 and CDR2 from the germline V gene are SGHDT and YYEEEE. This CDR3 contains 13 residues. The V gene end was trimmed by 2 bases and the J gene end by 8 bases; junction bases not matched to a gene: 3. The CDR3, as DNA: TGTGCCAGCAGCTTTTTGACAGGGGGCGAAGCTTTCTTT. It codes for CASSFLTGGEAFF. Together with reference TRBV5-6 and TRBJ1-1, the CDR3 gives the full variable domain: DAGVTQSPTHLIKTRGQQVTLRCSPKSGHDTVSWYQQALGQGPQFIFQYYEEEERQRGNFPDRFSGHQFPNYSSELNVNALLLGDSALYLCASSFLTGGEAFFGQGTRLTVV.

This sequence joins TRBV7-2 and TRBJ2-1; 10 bases map to TRBD1. Per the germline V gene, CDR1 is SGHTA and CDR2 is FQGNSA. V dropped 5 bases and J dropped 7; count of bases not matched to a gene: 8. The CDR3 has 15 amino acids. The chain's CDR3 is CASSRRQGAWNEQFF. In DNA, the CDR3 is TGTGCCAGCAGCCGGCGACAGGGGGCATGGAATGAGCAGTTCTTC.

The chain has TRBV6-6 and TRBJ2-7; 7 bases fit TRBD2. Germline V lookup: CDR1 MNHNY, CDR2 SVGAGI (reference sequence). CDR3 length: 15 amino acids. The V segment lost 6 bases and the J segment 0 bases; nucleotides outside the gene matches: 8. The CDR3 DNA reads as TGTGCCAGCAGCGACCTGGGGGGGTTCTCCTACGAGCAGTACTTC. This translates into CASSDLGGFSYEQYF.

The chain recombines TRBV6-2 or TRBV6-3 with TRBJ2-1, with 11 bases identical to TRBD2. CDR3 length equals 16 residues. V shed 2 bases, J shed 8 bases, and the junction held 8 bases outside the gene matches. Germline CDR1 and CDR2: MNHEY and SVGEGT. CDR3 DNA: TGTGCCAGCAGTTACACCGGGACTAGCGGAGGGTATGAGCAGTTCTTC. This translates into CASSYTGTSGGYEQFF.

This clone turned up a few times. The chain carries TRBV6-5 and TRBJ2-7, with 7 bases that match TRBD2. V shed 6 bases, J shed 4 bases, and the junction held 9 bases outside the gene matches. Germline V gives CDR1 MNHEY, CDR2 SVGAGI. The CDR3 has 14 residues. The CDR3 DNA reads as TGTGCCAGCAGGGGGAGGGCCGGAGAATACGAGCAGTACTTC. It encodes CASRGRAGEYEQYF.

The CDR3 DNA reads TGCGCCAGCAGCGCGAGGCGGGGAGACTATGGCTACACCTTC. It codes for CASSARRGDYGYTF. This chain joins TRBV5-1 and TRBJ1-2; the D is unclear. The ends were cut back, 4 bases at V and 3 bases at J, with 13 bases in the middle. This CDR3 spans 14 amino acids. In germline, CDR1 is SGHRS, CDR2 YFSETQ.

The J gene is TRBJ2-1, the V gene TRBV19, with TRBD2 as a possible D gene (7 bases). The CDR3 has 15 residues. V shed 10 bases and J shed 4 bases, with 20 bases lying between them. Looked up from germline, CDR1 is LNHDA and CDR2 is SQIVND (reference sequence). DNA for the CDR3: TGTGCCACCTTGTTCGGGGGAGGGGGTTACAATGAGCAGTTCTTC. This translates into CATLFGGGGYNEQFF.

The gene calls are TRBV6-5 and TRBJ2-7, with TRBD1 matching 7 bases. The germline V gene has CDR1 MNHEY and CDR2 SVGAGI. This CDR3 region has 14 residues. J lost 2 bases, V lost 6 bases, and 7 bases had no gene match. In nucleotides, the CDR3 is TGTGCCAGCAGCTCCGGGACAGAGACCTACGAGCAGTACTTC. Translation: CASSSGTETYEQYF.

The V and J genes are TRBV7-9 and TRBJ2-3, with 10 bases lining up with TRBD2. Trimming cost V 2 bases and J 5 bases; bases outside gene matches: 7. The CDR3 covers 16 residues. CDR1 and CDR2 (germline): SEHNR, FQNEAQ (reference sequence). CDR3 loop: CASSLLAGDLIDTQYF. Here the CDR3 DNA reads TGTGCCAGCAGCTTACTAGCGGGGGATTTAATAGATACGCAGTATTTT.

The table lists this clone with a few counts. The chain links TRBV2 to TRBJ1-5; TRBD1 matches at 11 bases. This CDR3 has 17 residues. Looked up from germline, CDR1 is SNHLY and CDR2 is FYNNEI. The junction had 11 bases not matched to a gene; V was cut back by 7 bases and J by 3 bases. CDR3 bases: TGTGCCAGCAATCACGGACAGGGGGCTCCTTACAATCAGCCCCAGCATTTT. Encoded protein: CASNHGQGAPYNQPQHF. Full variable domain (outside the CDR3, taken from reference TRBV2 and TRBJ1-5): EPEVTQTPSHQVTQMGQEVILRCVPISNHLYFYWYRQILGQKVEFLVSFYNNEISEKSEIFDDQFSVERPDGSNFTLKIRSTKLEDSAMYFCASNHGQGAPYNQPQHFGDGTRLSIL.

The chain uses TRBV7-9 and TRBJ2-7; 7 nucleotides align to TRBD2. CDR3 length equals 14 residues. V shed 4 bases and J 5 bases; nucleotides not matched to a gene: 8. CDR1 and CDR2 (germline): SEHNR, FQNEAQ (reference sequence). This chain's CDR3 is CASSSGGIGDEQYF. The CDR3 DNA follows: TGTGCCAGCAGCTCCGGGGGGATCGGTGACGAGCAGTACTTC.

The rearrangement joins TRBV21-1 to TRBJ2-5; the D call of TRBD1 is as the table states it, not checked on the DNA. TRBV21-1 is deemed a pseudogene. The CDR3 totals 16 residues. CDR3 sequence (DNA): TGTGCCAGCAGCCACCTCGGGGCGGAGGGGGCGGAGACCCAGTACTTC. This sequence encodes CASSHLGAEGAETQYF.

The chain uses TRBV4-3 and TRBJ1-2; D is unclear. Germline lookup yields CDR1 LGHNA and CDR2 YSLEER. The CDR3 consists of 14 residues. The ends were cut back, 4 bases at V and 4 bases at J, with 13 bases in the middle. In DNA form, the CDR3 reads TGCGCCAGCAGCCCCCGGAGGTCTGGCTATGGCTACACCTTC. Protein sequence: CASSPRRSGYGYTF.

This clone was counted only a few times. The V and J genes are TRBV5-1 and TRBJ1-2; TRBD1 agrees at 9 bases. Germline trimming cut 2 bases from V and 4 bases from J; bases unmatched to any gene: 3. The germline V gene has CDR1 SGHRS and CDR2 YFSETQ. CDR3 length: 14 amino acids. The CDR3 nucleotides are TGCGCCAGCAGCTTCACAGGGGGCACCTATGGCTACACCTTC. Protein product: CASSFTGGTYGYTF.

The chain joins TRBV20-1 to TRBJ1-5; possibly TRBD1 for D (5 bases). V was clipped by 3 bases and J by 0 bases, with 12 bases between them. The CDR3 loop spans 15 amino acids. Germline CDR1 and CDR2: DFQATT and SNEGSKA (reference sequence). For the CDR3, the DNA is TGCAGTGCTAGTCGACAGAAGTATAGCAATCAGCCCCAGCATTTT. This sequence encodes CSASRQKYSNQPQHF.